This T cell receptor beta chain was sequenced in a study of blood T cell repertoires in COVID-19. Study information: Whether acute or convalescent, the COVID-19 samples came from the United States, Italy and Spain. In each case, the material was cDNA or gDNA derived from T cells, B-cell-depleted T cells, or PBMCs.

Germline V gives CDR1 LNHDA, CDR2 SQIVND (reference sequence). The CDR3 consists of 14 residues. V shed 8 bases and J 3 bases; nucleotides not matched to a gene: 3. Seattle patient enrollment occurred during active infection, with longitudinal follow-up thereafter. Sequencing used immunoSEQ multiplex PCR; TCRdb keeps in-frame clones, though not all of them. The sample holds over 200,000 clones, around 90% seen once. This chain links TRBV19 with TRBJ2-6; TRBD1 matches 8 bases. The TCR comes from a man aged 25 to 40 with COVID-19, enrolled during active disease. The sequencing input was peripheral blood. The CDR3 DNA reads as TGTGCCAGTCAGGGGGCCTTTGGGGCCAACGTCCTGACTTTC. Translating it yields CASQGAFGANVLTF. The variable domain in full, with the rest retrieved from reference TRBV19 and TRBJ2-6, is DGGITQSPKYLFRKEGQNVTLSCEQNLNHDAMYWYRQDPGQGLRLIYYSQIVNDFQKGDIAEGYSVSREKKESFPLTVTSAQKNPTAFYLCASQGAFGANVLTFGAGSRLTVL.